The 2 T cell receptor beta chains below come from one sample, sequenced in a study of blood T cell repertoires in COVID-19. Some clones are missing from TCRdb's copy, which holds only in-frame ones; the method was immunoSEQ multiplex PCR. The table shows about 63,000 clones, with 79% occurring only once. The sequencing input was peripheral blood. These receptor sequences come from a human donor in a cohort sampled during active COVID-19.

This clone has more than one count but fewer than ten. This chain connects TRBV11-1 to TRBJ1-1; TRBD1 matches 8 bases. The CDR3 is made up of 16 amino acids. Germline values: CDR1 SGHAT, CDR2 FQDESV (reference sequence). With 5 bases clipped from V and 0 bases from J, the junction kept 8 bases outside the gene matches. The CDR3 bases are TGTGCCAGCAGCCTCCAGGGGGCTCGGGTGAACACTGAAGCTTTCTTT. It is translated as CASSLQGARVNTEAFF.

The chain uses TRBV28 and TRBJ1-4; 9 nucleotides align to TRBD1. The CDR3 is 15 amino acids. The germline CDR1 and CDR2 sequences are MDHEN and SYDVKM. Germline trimming cut 1 base from V and 7 bases from J; bases unmatched to any gene: 4. DNA for the CDR3: TGTGCCAGCAGTTTATACGGGACAGGGTTTGAAAAACTGTTTTTT. Its translation is CASSLYGTGFEKLFF.